This T cell receptor beta chain was identified in a study of cytomegalovirus exposure and HLA in healthy donors. Study findings and constraints: Reports showed the classifier diagnosing cytomegalovirus status with high specificity and sensitivity. Researchers counted over 150 TCR beta chains as cytomegalovirus-associated. A later analysis showed that HLA-associated TCR beta chains had undergone more clonal expansion than equally common others.

About this clone: The antigen is not known.

This PCR relied on a set of 60 Vbeta primers and 13 Jbeta primers. TCRdb's copy holds only in-frame clones and misses some; the assay was immunoSEQ multiplex PCR. The listing records 25,000 to 40,000 clones. Regarding donors, all were healthy bone marrow donors. V was shortened by 0 bases and J by 5 bases, with 17 bases between the two germline ends. CDR1 SGDLS and CDR2 YYNGEE come from the germline V gene. The CDR3 runs to 16 residues. The chain joins TRBV9 to TRBJ1-1; D not certain. This receptor was identified in a female donor in good health and CMV-seronegative. Source material: PBMCs. CDR3 bases: TGTGCCAGCAGCGTAGCGGCAGTCAGCCTCGGGACTGAAGCTTTCTTT. This codes for CASSVAAVSLGTEAFF.